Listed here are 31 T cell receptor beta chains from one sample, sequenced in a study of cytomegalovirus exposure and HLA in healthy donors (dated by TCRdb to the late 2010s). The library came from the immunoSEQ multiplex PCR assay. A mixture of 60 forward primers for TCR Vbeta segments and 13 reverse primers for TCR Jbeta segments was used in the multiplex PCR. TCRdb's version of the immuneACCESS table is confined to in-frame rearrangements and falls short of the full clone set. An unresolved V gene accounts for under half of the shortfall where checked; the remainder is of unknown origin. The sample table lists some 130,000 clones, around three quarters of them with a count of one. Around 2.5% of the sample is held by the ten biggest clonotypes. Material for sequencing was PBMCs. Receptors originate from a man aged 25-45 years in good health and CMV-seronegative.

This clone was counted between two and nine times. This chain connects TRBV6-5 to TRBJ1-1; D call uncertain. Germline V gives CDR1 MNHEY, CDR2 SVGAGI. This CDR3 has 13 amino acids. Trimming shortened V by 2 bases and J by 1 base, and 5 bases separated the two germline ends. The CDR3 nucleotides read TGTGCCAGCAGTTACCAGGAGAACACTGAAGCTTTCTTT. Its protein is CASSYQENTEAFF.

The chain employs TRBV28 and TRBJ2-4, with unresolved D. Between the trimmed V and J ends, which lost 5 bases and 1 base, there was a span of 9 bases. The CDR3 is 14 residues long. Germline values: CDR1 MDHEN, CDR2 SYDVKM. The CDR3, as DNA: TGTGCCAGCAGTCCACGGTGGGCCAAAAACATTCAGTACTTC. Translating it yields CASSPRWAKNIQYF.

CDR3 bases: TGTGCCAGCAGCTTAGGCCTGGGGACAGGGGGTTCCGGGGAGCTGTTTTTT. Amino acids: CASSLGLGTGGSGELFF. V usage is TRBV13 and J usage is TRBJ2-2, with 11 bases that match TRBD1. The CDR3 contains 17 residues. CDR1 PRHDT and CDR2 FYEKMQ come from the germline V gene (reference sequence). V dropped 0 bases and J dropped 6; count of bases not matched to a gene: 6.

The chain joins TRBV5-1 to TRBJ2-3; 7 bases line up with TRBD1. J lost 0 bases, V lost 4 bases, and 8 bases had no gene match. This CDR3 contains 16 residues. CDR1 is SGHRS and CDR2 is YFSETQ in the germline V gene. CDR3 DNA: TGCGCCAGCAGCCCATACAGGGGAAGGAGCACAGATACGCAGTATTTT. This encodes CASSPYRGRSTDTQYF.

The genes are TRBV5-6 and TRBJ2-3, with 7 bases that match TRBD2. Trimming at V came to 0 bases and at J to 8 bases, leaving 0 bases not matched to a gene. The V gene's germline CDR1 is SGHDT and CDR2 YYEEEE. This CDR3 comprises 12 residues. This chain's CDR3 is CASSLGEGTQYF. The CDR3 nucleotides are TGTGCCAGCAGCTTGGGGGAGGGTACGCAGTATTTT.

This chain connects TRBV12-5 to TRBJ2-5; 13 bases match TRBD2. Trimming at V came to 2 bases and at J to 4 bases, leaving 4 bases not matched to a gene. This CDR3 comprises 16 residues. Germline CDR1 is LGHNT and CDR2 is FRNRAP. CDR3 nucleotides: TGTGCTAGTGGTTTGATACTAGCGGGAGGGCCAGAGACCCAGTACTTC. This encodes CASGLILAGGPETQYF.

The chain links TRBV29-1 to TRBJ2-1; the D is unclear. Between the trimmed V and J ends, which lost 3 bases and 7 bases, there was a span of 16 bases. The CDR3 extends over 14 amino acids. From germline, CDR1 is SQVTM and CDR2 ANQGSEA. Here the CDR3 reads CSVDPATALNEQFF. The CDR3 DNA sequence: TGCAGCGTTGACCCGGCCACAGCCCTGAATGAGCAGTTCTTC.

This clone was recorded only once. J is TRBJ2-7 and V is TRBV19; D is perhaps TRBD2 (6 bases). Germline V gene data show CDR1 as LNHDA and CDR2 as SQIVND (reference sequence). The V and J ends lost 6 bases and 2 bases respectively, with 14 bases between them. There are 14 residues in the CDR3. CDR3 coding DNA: TGTGCCAGTAGCGAGCGGGCCGTACCCTACGAGCAGTACTTC. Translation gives CASSERAVPYEQYF.

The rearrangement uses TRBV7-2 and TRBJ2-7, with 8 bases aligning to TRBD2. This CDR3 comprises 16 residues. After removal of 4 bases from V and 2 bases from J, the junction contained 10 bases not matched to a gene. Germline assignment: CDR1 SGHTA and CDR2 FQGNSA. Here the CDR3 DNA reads TGTGCCAGCAGCTCCCTTGGGCGGGAGGCTACCTACGAGCAGTACTTC. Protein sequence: CASSSLGREATYEQYF.

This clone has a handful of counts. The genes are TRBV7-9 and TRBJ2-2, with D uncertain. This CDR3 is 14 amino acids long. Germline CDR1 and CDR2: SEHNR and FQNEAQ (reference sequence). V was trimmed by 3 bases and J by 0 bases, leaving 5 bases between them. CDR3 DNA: TGTGCCAGCAGCTTGAGCACGAACACCGGGGAGCTGTTTTTT. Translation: CASSLSTNTGELFF.

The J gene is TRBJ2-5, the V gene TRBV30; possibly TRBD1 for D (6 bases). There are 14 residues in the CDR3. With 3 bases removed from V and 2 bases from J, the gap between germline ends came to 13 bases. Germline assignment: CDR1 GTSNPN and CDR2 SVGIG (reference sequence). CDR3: CAWRGAGEQETQYF. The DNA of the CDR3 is TGTGCCTGGAGAGGCGCAGGGGAACAAGAGACCCAGTACTTC. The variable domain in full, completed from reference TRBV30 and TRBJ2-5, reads SQTIHQWPATLVQPVGSPLSLECTVEGTSNPNLYWYRQAAGRGLQLLFYSVGIGQISSEVPQNLSASRPQDRQFILSSKKLLLSDSGFYLCAWRGAGEQETQYFGPGTRLLVL.

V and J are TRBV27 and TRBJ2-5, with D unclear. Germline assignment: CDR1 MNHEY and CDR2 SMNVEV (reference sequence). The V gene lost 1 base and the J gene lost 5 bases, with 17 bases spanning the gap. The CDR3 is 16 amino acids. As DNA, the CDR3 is TGTGCCAGCAGTTTATTTGGTATGGCCAGGCTCGAGACCCAGTACTTC. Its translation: CASSLFGMARLETQYF.

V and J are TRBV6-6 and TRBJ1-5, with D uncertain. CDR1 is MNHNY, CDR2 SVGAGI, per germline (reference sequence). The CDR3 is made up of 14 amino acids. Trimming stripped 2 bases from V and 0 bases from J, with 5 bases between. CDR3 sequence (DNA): TGTGCCAGCAGTTACAGGAGTAGCAATCAGCCCCAGCATTTT. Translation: CASSYRSSNQPQHF.

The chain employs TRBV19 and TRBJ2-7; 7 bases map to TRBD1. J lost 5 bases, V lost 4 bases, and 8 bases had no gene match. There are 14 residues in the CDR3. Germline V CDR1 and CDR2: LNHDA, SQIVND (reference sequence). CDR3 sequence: CASSTTGIVNEQYF. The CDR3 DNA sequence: TGTGCCAGTAGTACGACAGGGATTGTAAACGAGCAGTACTTC. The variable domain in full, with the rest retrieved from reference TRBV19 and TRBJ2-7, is DGGITQSPKYLFRKEGQNVTLSCEQNLNHDAMYWYRQDPGQGLRLIYYSQIVNDFQKGDIAEGYSVSREKKESFPLTVTSAQKNPTAFYLCASSTTGIVNEQYFGPGTRLTVT.

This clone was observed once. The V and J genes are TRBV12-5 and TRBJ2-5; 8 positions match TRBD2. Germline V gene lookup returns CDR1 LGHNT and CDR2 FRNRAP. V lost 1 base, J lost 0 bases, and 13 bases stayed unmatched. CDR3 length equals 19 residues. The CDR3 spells CASGLDPPRGGRYQETQYF. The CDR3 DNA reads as TGTGCTAGTGGTTTGGACCCTCCAAGGGGCGGGAGGTACCAAGAGACCCAGTACTTC.

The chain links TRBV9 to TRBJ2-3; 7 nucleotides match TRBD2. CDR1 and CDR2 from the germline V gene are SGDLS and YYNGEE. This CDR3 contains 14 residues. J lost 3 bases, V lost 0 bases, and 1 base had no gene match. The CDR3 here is CASSVVSGTDTQYF. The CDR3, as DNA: TGTGCCAGCAGCGTAGTTAGCGGGACAGATACGCAGTATTTT.

The DNA for the CDR3 is TGTGCCAGCAGTGGAAACACAGGGGGCTATCAGCCCCAGCATTTT. Protein product: CASSGNTGGYQPQHF. The rearrangement uses TRBV6-1 and TRBJ1-5; 9 positions agree with TRBD1. V lost 4 bases, J lost 5 bases, and 6 bases stayed unmatched. This CDR3 region has 15 residues. Germline assignment: CDR1 MNHNS and CDR2 SASEGT.

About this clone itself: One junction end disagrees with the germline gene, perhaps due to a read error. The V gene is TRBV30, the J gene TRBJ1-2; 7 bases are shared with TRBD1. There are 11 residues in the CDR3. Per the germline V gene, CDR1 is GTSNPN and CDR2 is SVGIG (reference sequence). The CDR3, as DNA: TGTGCCTGGAGTTTAGGGGGCGGCTACCCCTTC. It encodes CAWSLGGGYPF.

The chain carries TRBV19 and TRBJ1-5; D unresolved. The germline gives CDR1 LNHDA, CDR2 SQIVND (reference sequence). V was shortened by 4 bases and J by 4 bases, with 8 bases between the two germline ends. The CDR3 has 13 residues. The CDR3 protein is CASSRQWNQPQHF. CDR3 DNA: TGTGCCAGTAGTAGGCAGTGGAATCAGCCCCAGCATTTT.

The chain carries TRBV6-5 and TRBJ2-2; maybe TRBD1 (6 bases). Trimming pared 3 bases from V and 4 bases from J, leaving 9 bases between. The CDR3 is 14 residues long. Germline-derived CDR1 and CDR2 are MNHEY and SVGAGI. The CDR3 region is CASSYGDTTGELFF. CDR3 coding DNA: TGTGCCAGCAGTTATGGGGACACCACCGGGGAGCTGTTTTTT.

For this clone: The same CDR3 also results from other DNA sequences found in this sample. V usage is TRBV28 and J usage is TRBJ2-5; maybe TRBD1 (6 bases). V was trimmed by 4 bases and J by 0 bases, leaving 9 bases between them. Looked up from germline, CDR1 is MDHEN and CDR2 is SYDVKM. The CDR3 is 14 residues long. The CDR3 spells CASSSTGYQETQYF. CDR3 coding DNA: TGTGCCAGCAGTTCAACAGGGTACCAAGAGACCCAGTACTTC.

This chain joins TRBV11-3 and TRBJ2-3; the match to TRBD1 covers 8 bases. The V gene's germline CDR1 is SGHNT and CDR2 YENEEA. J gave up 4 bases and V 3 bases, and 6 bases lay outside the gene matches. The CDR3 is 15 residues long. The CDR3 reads CASSFNAGGADTQYF. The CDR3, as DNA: TGTGCCAGCAGCTTTAATGCAGGGGGCGCAGATACGCAGTATTTT.

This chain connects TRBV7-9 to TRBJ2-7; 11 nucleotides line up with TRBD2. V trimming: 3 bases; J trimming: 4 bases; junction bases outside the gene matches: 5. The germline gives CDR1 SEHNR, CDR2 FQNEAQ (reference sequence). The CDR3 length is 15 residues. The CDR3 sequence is CASSFIAGGPYEQYF. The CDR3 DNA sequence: TGTGCCAGCAGCTTTATAGCGGGAGGGCCTTACGAGCAGTACTTC.

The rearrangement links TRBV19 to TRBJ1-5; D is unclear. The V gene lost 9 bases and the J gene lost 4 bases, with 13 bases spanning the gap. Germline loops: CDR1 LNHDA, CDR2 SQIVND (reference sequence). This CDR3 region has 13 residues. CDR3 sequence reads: CASQNAGNQPQHF. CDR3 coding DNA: TGTGCCAGCCAGAATGCGGGAAATCAGCCCCAGCATTTT.

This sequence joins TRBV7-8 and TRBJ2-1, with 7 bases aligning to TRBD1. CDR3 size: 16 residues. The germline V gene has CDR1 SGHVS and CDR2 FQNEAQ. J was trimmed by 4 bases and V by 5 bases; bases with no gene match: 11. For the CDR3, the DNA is TGTGCCAGCAGCGAAGTCCGGGACAGCCTATACAATGAGCAGTTCTTC. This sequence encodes CASSEVRDSLYNEQFF. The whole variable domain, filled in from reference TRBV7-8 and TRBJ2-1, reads GAGVSQSPRYKVAKRGQDVALRCDPISGHVSLFWYQQALGQGPEFLTYFQNEAQLDKSGLPSDRFFAERPEGSVSTLKIQRTQQEDSAVYLCASSEVRDSLYNEQFFGPGTRLTVL.

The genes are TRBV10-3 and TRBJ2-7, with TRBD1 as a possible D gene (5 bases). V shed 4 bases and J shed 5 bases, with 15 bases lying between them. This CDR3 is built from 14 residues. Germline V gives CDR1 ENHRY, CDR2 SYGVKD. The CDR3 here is CAISVSIGVHEQYF. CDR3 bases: TGTGCCATCAGTGTTTCGATAGGGGTGCACGAGCAGTACTTC.

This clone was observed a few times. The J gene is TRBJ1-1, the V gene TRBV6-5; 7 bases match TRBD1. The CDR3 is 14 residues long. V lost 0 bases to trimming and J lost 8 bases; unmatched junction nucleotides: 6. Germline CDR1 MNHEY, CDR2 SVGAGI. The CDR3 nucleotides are TGTGCCAGCAGTTACTCAGAGTCAGGGGGAGAAGCTTTCTTT. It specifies CASSYSESGGEAFF.

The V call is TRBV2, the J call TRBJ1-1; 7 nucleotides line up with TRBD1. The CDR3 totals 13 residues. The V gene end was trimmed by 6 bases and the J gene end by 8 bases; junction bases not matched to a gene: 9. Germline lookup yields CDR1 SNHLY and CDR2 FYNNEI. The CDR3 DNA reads TGTGCCAGCAGGGGAGGACAGGTCCTAGAAGCTTTCTTT. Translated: CASRGGQVLEAFF.

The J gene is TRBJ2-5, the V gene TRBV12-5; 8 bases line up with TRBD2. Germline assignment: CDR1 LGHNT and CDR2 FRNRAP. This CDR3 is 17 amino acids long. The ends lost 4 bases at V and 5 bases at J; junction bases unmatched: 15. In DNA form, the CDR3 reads TGTGCTAGTGGTTGGTCCGGGAGGGTAGACCATTTTGAGACCCAGTACTTC. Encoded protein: CASGWSGRVDHFETQYF.

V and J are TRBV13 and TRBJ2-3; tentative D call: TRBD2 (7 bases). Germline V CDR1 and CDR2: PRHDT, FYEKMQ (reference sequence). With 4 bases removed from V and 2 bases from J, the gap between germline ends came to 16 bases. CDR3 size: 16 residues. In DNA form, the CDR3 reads TGTGCCAGCAGCTCCGAGGGGGAGGGGGTCACAGATACGCAGTATTTT. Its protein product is CASSSEGEGVTDTQYF. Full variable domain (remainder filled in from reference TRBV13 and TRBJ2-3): AAGVIQSPRHLIKEKRETATLKCYPIPRHDTVYWYQQGPGQDPQFLISFYEKMQSDKGSIPDRFSAQQFSDYHSELNMSSLELGDSALYFCASSSEGEGVTDTQYFGPGTRLTVL.

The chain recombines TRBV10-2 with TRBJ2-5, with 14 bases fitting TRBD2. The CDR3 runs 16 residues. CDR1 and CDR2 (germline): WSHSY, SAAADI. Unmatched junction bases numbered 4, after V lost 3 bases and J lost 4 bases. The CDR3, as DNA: TGCGCCAGCAGTGACTCGGGACTAGCGGGAGCAGAGACCCAGTACTTC. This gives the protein CASSDSGLAGAETQYF.